This TCR beta chain was sequenced for a study of blood T cell repertoires in COVID-19. A single count supports this clone. The Seattle site enrolled patients during active infection and followed them longitudinally. This table comes from immunoSEQ multiplex PCR, and its TCRdb copy is limited to in-frame clones, with some not included. The table shows fewer than 650,000 clones, with about 89% occurring only once. The CDR3 has 15 amino acids. Germline values: CDR1 MNHNY, CDR2 SVGAGI (reference sequence). The trim removed 7 bases at V and 2 bases at J, leaving 6 bases unmatched. This chain joins TRBV6-6 and TRBJ1-2, with 11 bases that match TRBD1. The clonotype was recovered from a woman between 50 and 59 years old with COVID-19, enrolled during active disease. The sequenced sample was peripheral blood. The CDR3 sequence is CASNARTGGNYGYTF. The CDR3 coding sequence is TGTGCCAGCAACGCTAGGACAGGGGGCAACTATGGCTACACCTTC.